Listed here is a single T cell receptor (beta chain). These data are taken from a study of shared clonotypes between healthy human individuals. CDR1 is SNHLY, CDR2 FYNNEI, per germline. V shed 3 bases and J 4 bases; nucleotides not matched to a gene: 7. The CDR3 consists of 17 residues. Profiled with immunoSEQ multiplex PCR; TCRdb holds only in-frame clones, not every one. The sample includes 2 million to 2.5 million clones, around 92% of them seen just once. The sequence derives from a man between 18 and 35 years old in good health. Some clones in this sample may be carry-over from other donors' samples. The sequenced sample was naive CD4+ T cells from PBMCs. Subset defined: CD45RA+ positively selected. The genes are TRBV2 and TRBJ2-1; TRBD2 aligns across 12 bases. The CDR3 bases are TGTGCCAGCAGTGAGCGACTAGCGGGGGCCCCTTACAATGAGCAGTTCTTC. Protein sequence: CASSERLAGAPYNEQFF.